The source of this T cell receptor beta chain is a study of T-cell reconstitution after alpha-beta-depleted transplantation in children. Construction of the TCRbeta library involved unique molecular identifiers. A single record per CDR3 protein comes from TCRdb applying MiXCR to the PCR reads. Of approximately 520,000 distinct CDR3 sequences listed, about 33% are singletons. CDR1 and CDR2 (germline): DFQATT, SNEGSKA (reference sequence). The CDR3 extends over 15 amino acids. V lost 0 bases, J lost 4 bases, and 13 bases lay in between. Sequences were derived from PBMCs from the stem cell graft donor, sampled from the stem cell graft. The sequence was collected from a human donor who donated a stem cell graft to a child with aplastic anemia. The J gene is TRBJ2-1, the V gene TRBV20-1; D gene uncertain. Here the CDR3 DNA reads TGCAGTGCTAGAGATGGTCAGGTGGGGTACAATGAGCAGTTCTTC. This translates into CSARDGQVGYNEQFF.